This T cell receptor (beta chain) emerged from a study of blood T cell repertoires in COVID-19. V was pared by 5 bases and J by 2 bases, with 23 bases between. This CDR3 region has 19 residues. Germline V gene data show CDR1 as SGHTS and CDR2 as YDEGEE. The method was immunoSEQ multiplex PCR; TCRdb's version includes in-frame clones alone and lacks a portion of them. Of around 330,000 clones listed, roughly 89% are singletons. The chain joins TRBV5-8 to TRBJ2-6; TRBD1 might be the D (5 bases). Sequenced sample: PBMCs or T cells enriched from blood (not recorded which). This receptor was taken from a man between 60 and 75 years old who had recovered from COVID-19. Written as DNA, the CDR3 is TGTGCCAGCAGTCTTCCATGGGCCAGGGAACACCCTGGGGCCAACGTCCTGACTTTC. This encodes CASSLPWAREHPGANVLTF.